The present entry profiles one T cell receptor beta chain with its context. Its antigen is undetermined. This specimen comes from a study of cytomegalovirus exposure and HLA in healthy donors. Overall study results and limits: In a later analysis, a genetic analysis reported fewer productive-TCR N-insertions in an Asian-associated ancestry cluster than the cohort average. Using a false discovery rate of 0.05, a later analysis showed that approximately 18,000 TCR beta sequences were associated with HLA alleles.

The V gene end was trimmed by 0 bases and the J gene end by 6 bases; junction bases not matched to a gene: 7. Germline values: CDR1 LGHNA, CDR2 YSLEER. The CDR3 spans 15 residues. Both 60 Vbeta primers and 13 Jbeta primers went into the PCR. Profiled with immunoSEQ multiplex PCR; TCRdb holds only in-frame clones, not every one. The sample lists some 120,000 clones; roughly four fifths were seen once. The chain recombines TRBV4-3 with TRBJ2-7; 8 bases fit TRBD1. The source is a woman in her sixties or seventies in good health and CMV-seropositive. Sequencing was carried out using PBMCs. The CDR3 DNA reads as TGCGCCAGCAGCCAAGAACGGGACAGGCCTTCCGAGCAGTACTTC. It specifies CASSQERDRPSEQYF.